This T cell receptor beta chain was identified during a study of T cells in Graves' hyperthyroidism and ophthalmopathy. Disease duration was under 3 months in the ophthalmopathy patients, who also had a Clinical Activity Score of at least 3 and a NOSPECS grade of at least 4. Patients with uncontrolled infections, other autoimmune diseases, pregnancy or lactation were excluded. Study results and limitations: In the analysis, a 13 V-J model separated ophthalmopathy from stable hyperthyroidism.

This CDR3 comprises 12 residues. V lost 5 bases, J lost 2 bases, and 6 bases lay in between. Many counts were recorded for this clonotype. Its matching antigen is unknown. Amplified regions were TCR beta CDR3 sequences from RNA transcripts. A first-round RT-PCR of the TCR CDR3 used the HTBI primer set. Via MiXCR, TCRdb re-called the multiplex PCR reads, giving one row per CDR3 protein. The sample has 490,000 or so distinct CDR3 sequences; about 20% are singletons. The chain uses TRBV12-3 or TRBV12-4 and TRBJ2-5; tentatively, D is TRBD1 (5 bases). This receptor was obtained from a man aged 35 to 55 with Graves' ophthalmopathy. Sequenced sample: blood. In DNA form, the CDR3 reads TGTGCCAGCAGTCAGGGTCAAGAGACCCAGTACTTC. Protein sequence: CASSQGQETQYF.